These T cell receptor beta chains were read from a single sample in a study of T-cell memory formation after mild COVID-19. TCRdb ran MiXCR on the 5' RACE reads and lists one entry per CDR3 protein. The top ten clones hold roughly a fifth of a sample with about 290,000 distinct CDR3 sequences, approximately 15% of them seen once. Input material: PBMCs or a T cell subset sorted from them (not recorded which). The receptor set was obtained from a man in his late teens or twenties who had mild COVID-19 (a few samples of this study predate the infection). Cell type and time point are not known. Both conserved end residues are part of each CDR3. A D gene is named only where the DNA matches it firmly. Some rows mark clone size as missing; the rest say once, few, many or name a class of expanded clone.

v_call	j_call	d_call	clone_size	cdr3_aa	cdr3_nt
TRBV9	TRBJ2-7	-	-	CASSVGRGLWDEQYF	TGTGCCAGCAGCGTCGGCCGGGGCCTTTGGGACGAGCAGTACTTC
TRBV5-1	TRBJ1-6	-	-	CASSLGVPGNSPLHF	TGCGCCAGCAGCTTGGGTGTTCCGGGGAATTCACCCCTCCACTTT
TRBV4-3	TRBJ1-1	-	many	CASSQDRNTEAFF	TGCGCCAGCAGCCAAGATCGGAACACTGAAGCTTTCTTT
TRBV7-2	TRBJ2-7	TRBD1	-	CASSTTGGSYEQYF	TGTGCCAGCAGCACCACAGGGGGGTCCTACGAGCAGTACTTC
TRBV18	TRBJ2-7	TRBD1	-	CASSEGAYYEQYF	TGTGCCAGCTCAGAGGGGGCCTACTACGAGCAGTACTTC
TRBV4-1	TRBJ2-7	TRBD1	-	CASSQARQGNYEQYF	TGCGCCAGCAGCCAAGCGCGACAGGGAAATTACGAGCAGTACTTC
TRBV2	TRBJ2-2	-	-	CATTHGWTGDTGELFF	TGTGCCACTACGCACGGGTGGACGGGAGACACCGGGGAGCTGTTTTTT
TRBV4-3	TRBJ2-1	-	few	CASSEILGGGAEYNEQFF	TGCGCCAGCAGCGAGATATTGGGGGGGGGCGCGGAATACAATGAGCAGTTCTTC
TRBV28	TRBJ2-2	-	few	CASSLTDWNTGELFF	TGTGCCAGCAGTTTGACCGACTGGAACACCGGGGAGCTGTTTTTT
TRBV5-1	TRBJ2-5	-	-	CASSLDRPTAGETQYF	TGCGCCAGCAGCTTGGATAGACCGACAGCTGGAGAGACCCAGTACTTC
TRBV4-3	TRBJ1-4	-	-	CASSQDTHEKLFF	TGCGCCAGCAGCCAAGATACCCATGAAAAACTGTTTTTT
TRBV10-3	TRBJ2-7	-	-	CAISEVGSEQYF	TGTGCCATCAGTGAAGTGGGTAGCGAGCAGTACTTC
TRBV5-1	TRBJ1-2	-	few	CASSPSGRGNYGYTF	TGCGCCAGCAGCCCGAGCGGCAGGGGCAACTATGGCTACACCTTC
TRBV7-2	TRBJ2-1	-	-	CASTPLYDNRGNEQFF	TGTGCCAGCACCCCCCTTTATGACAATCGGGGCAATGAGCAGTTCTTC
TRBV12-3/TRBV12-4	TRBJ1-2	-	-	CASSFGLGNYGYTF	TGTGCCAGCAGTTTTGGTCTGGGTAACTATGGCTACACCTTC
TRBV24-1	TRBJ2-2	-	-	CAIQKGDTGELFF	TGTGCCATCCAAAAGGGGGACACCGGGGAGCTGTTTTTT
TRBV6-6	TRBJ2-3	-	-	CASTPPGVRTDTQYF	TGTGCCAGCACCCCCCCAGGGGTGAGGACAGATACGCAGTATTTT
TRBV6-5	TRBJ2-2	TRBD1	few	CASTFRDRGTGELFF	TGTGCCAGCACCTTCCGGGACAGGGGCACCGGGGAGCTGTTTTTT
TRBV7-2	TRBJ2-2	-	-	CASAIESGELFF	TGTGCCAGCGCGATAGAGTCCGGGGAGCTGTTTTTT
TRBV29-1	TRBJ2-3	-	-	CSSSGRSTDTQYF	TGCAGCTCGTCCGGGAGAAGCACAGATACGCAGTATTTT
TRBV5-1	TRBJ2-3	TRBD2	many	CASSSGTTGADTQYF	TGCGCCAGCAGCTCCGGGACTACCGGGGCAGATACGCAGTATTTT
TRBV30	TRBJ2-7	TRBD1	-	CAWRTGNHDEQYF	TGTGCCTGGAGGACAGGGAACCATGACGAGCAGTACTTC
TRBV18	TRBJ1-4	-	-	CASQPDGFEKLFF	TGTGCCAGCCAACCGGACGGGTTTGAAAAACTGTTTTTT
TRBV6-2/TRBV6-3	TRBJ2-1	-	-	CASSYFHTGVRSYNEQFF	TGTGCCAGCAGTTACTTCCACACGGGGGTGCGGTCCTACAATGAGCAGTTCTTC
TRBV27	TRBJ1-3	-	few	CASSPSSGNTIYF	TGTGCCAGCAGTCCCTCCTCTGGAAACACCATATATTTT
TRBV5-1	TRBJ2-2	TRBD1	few	CASARSGTAGELFF	TGCGCCAGCGCACGGTCCGGGACAGCGGGGGAGCTGTTTTTT
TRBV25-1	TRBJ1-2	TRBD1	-	CASSNRGLGGYTF	TGTGCCAGCAGCAACAGGGGCCTCGGTGGCTACACCTTC
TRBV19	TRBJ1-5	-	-	CASSIHLQAPNQPQHF	TGTGCCAGTAGTATTCATCTACAGGCCCCCAATCAGCCCCAGCATTTT
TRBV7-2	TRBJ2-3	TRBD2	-	CASSLPAGGSTDTQYF	TGTGCCAGCAGCCTCCCGGCGGGGGGGAGCACAGATACGCAGTATTTT
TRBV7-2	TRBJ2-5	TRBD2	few	CASRTLAEETQYF	TGTGCCAGCAGGACACTAGCGGAAGAGACCCAGTACTTC
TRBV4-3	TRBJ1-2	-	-	CASSGIGGLGGNGYTF	TGCGCCAGCAGCGGGATAGGAGGGCTCGGGGGCAATGGCTACACCTTC
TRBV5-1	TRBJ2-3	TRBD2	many	CASSFYPQLAGPTDTQYF	TGCGCCAGCAGCTTCTACCCGCAACTAGCGGGTCCCACAGATACGCAGTATTTT
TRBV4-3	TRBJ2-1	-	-	CASSQDRIRRRSEQFF	TGCGCCAGCAGCCAAGATCGGATTCGACGGAGGAGTGAGCAGTTCTTC
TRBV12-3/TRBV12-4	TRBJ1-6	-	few	CASSLRAEAPLHF	TGTGCCAGCAGCCTTAGGGCGGAGGCACCCCTCCACTTT
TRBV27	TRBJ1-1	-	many	CASSPGQNTEAFF	TGTGCCAGCAGCCCGGGACAGAACACTGAAGCTTTCTTT
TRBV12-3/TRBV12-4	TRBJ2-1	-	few	CASSFDWNEQFF	TGTGCCAGCAGTTTTGATTGGAATGAGCAGTTCTTC
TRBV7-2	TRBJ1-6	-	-	CASSPRSGDSPLHF	TGTGCCAGCAGCCCTCGCTCGGGTGATTCACCCCTCCACTTT
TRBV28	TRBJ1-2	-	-	CASSPWGSYGYTF	TGTGCCAGCAGCCCATGGGGAAGCTATGGCTACACCTTC
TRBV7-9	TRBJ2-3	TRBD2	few	CASSPWSSGGVIPSTDTQYF	TGTGCCAGCAGCCCCTGGTCTAGCGGGGGGGTGATCCCTAGCACAGATACGCAGTATTTT
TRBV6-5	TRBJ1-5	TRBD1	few	CASSSGGSQPQHF	TGTGCCAGCAGTTCAGGGGGATCTCAGCCCCAGCATTTT
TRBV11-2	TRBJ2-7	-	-	CASSQGHKVYEQYF	TGTGCCAGCAGCCAGGGACATAAGGTCTACGAGCAGTACTTC
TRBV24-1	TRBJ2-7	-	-	CATSDGDYEQYF	TGTGCCACCAGTGATGGGGACTACGAGCAGTACTTC
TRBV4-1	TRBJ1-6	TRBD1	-	CASSQGPDRGISSYNSPLHF	TGCGCCAGCAGCCAAGGACCGGACAGGGGGATAAGCTCCTATAATTCACCCCTCCACTTT
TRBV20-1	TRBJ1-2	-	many	CSAREGAGYGYTF	TGCAGTGCTAGAGAGGGGGCTGGCTATGGCTACACCTTC
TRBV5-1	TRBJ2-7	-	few	CASSAAGDVYEQYF	TGCGCCAGCAGCGCCGCCGGGGACGTCTACGAGCAGTACTTC
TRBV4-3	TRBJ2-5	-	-	CASSQDIGLAQYF	TGCGCCAGCAGCCAAGATATCGGACTGGCCCAGTACTTC
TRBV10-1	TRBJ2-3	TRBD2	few	CASSESLAGGLDTQYF	TGCGCCAGCAGTGAGTCCCTAGCGGGGGGGCTGGATACGCAGTATTTT
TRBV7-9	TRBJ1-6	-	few	CASSLGQGSPLHF	TGTGCCAGCAGCTTAGGCCAGGGTTCACCCCTCCACTTT
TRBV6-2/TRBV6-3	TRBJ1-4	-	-	CASEDGTTNEKLFF	TGTGCCAGCGAAGACGGGACAACTAATGAAAAACTGTTTTTT
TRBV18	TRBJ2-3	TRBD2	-	CASSPVTSGAFSTDTQYF	TGTGCCAGCTCACCAGTGACTAGCGGGGCATTTAGCACAGATACGCAGTATTTT
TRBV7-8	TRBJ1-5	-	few	CASRQGYSNQPQHF	TGTGCCAGCAGACAGGGTTATAGCAATCAGCCCCAGCATTTT
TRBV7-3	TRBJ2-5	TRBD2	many	CASSLTGGAGETQYF	TGTGCCAGCAGCTTAACCGGGGGGGCAGGAGAGACCCAGTACTTC
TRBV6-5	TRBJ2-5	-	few	CATRGTGYETQYF	TGTGCCACCAGGGGAACAGGGTACGAGACCCAGTACTTC
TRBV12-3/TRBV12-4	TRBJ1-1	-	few	CASSSRVTMNTEAFF	TGTGCCAGCAGTTCGCGGGTTACTATGAACACTGAAGCTTTCTTT
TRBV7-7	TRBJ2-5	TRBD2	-	CASSLGGGVLETQYF	TGTGCTAGCAGCTTAGGCGGGGGGGTCCTTGAGACCCAGTACTTC
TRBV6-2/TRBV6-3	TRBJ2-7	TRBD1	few	CASRSGDRGPEQYF	TGTGCCAGCAGAAGCGGCGACAGGGGGCCCGAGCAGTACTTC
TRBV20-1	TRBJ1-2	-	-	CSARDMGVGGYTF	TGCAGTGCTAGAGATATGGGGGTCGGTGGCTACACCTTC
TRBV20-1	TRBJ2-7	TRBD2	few	CSASGLAGATYEQYF	TGCAGTGCTAGTGGACTAGCGGGGGCGACCTACGAGCAGTACTTC
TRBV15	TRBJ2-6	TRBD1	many	CATSSRTGSLSGANVLTF	TGTGCCACCAGCAGCCGGACAGGGTCTCTCTCTGGGGCCAACGTCCTGACTTTC